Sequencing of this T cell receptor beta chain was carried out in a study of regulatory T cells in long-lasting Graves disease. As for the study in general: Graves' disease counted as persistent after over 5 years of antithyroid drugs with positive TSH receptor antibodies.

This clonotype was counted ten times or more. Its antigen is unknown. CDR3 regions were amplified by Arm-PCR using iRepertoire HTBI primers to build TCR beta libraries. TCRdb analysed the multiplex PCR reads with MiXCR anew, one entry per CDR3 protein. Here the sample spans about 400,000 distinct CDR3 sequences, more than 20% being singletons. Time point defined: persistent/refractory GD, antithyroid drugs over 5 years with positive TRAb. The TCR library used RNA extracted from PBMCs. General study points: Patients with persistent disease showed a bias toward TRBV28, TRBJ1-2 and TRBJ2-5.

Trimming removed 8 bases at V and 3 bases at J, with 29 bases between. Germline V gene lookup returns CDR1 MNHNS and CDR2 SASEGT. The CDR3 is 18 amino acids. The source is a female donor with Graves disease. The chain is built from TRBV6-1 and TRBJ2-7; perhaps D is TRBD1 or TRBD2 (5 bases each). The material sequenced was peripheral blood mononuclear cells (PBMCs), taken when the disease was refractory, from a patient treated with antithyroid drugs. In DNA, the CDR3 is TGTGCCAGCGGGGGATATAAAGTTCTCGATGTCGGGTTCTACGAGCAGTACTTC. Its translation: CASGGYKVLDVGFYEQYF.